This TCR beta chain was identified in a study of cytomegalovirus exposure and HLA in healthy donors. Findings of the study overall: At a 0.05 false discovery rate, a later analysis found some 18,000 TCR beta sequences to be associated with HLA alleles. Using the classifier, cytomegalovirus status was reportedly diagnosed with high specificity and sensitivity. Confirmation was obtained in vitro that a few CMV-associated chains are specific for CMV antigens.

With 60 Vbeta and 13 Jbeta primers, the PCR was carried out. Produced via immunoSEQ multiplex PCR; TCRdb's table is partial and in-frame only. Of around 200,000 clones listed, under 80% are singletons. For this clone: No antigen is known for it. Compared with germline, one end of the junction differs, possibly owing to a read error.

The CDR3 length is 16 residues. Per the germline V gene, CDR1 is MNHEY and CDR2 is SMNVEV (reference sequence). The sequence was obtained from a female donor in good health and CMV-seronegative. The rearrangement joins TRBV27 to TRBJ1-1, with D perhaps matching TRBD1 (6 bases). Source material: PBMCs. CDR3 nucleotide sequence: TGTGCCAGCAGCAAACAGGGAGGGATGCGGAACGCTGAAGCTTTCTTT. Protein: CASSKQGGMRNAEAFF.